One and the same sample provided the 28 T cell receptor beta chains below, sequenced in a study of blood T cell repertoires in COVID-19. Profiling relied on immunoSEQ multiplex PCR, and the TCRdb table lists in-frame clones only, not all of them. The profile covers some 140,000 clones, with about 80% appearing a single time and around 10% taken by the ten largest. Source material: peripheral blood. These receptors were collected from a woman aged 55-70 years with COVID-19, enrolled during active disease.

The chain carries TRBV3-1 (or the pseudogene TRBV3-2) and TRBJ2-7; D unclear. V was shortened by 3 bases and J by 1 base, with 4 bases between the two germline ends. The germline V gene has CDR1 LGHDT and CDR2 YNNKEL (reference sequence). The CDR3 runs 12 residues. This chain's CDR3 is CASSHSSYEQYF. The CDR3 nucleotides are TGTGCCAGCAGCCATTCTTCCTACGAGCAGTACTTC.

Details on this clone: The sample contains more than one DNA sequence encoding this CDR3. This sequence joins TRBV3-1 (or the pseudogene TRBV3-2) and TRBJ1-2; D is perhaps TRBD1 (5 bases). CDR1 LGHDT and CDR2 YNNKEL come from the germline V gene (reference sequence). The CDR3 length is 13 residues. Trimming took 3 bases from V and 8 from J, leaving 13 bases between them. The CDR3 sequence is CASSHALTGGYTF. The CDR3 bases are TGTGCCAGCAGCCATGCGTTAACAGGCGGCTACACCTTC.

This chain's CDR3 is CASSQVRSFNTEAFF. CDR3 DNA: TGTGCCAGCAGCCAAGTCAGGTCCTTCAACACTGAAGCTTTCTTT. V is TRBV14 and J is TRBJ1-1; D gene ambiguous. Germline values: CDR1 SGHDN, CDR2 FVKESK. The CDR3 covers 15 residues. Between the trimmed V and J ends, which lost 1 base and 2 bases, there was a span of 11 bases.

This clone was seen once. CDR3 amino acids: CASSATRGEKLFF. The CDR3 DNA reads as TGTGCCAGTAGCGCAACCCGAGGGGAAAAACTGTTTTTT. V gene TRBV19 combines with J gene TRBJ1-4; D call uncertain. Germline assignment: CDR1 LNHDA and CDR2 SQIVND (reference sequence). The CDR3 length is 13 residues. Trimming took 6 bases from V and 8 from J, leaving 13 bases between them.

The V call is TRBV14, the J call TRBJ1-1; possible D gene TRBD1, 5 bases. This CDR3 is 16 amino acids long. Germline V gene data show CDR1 as SGHDN and CDR2 as FVKESK. Trimming pared 2 bases from V and 1 base from J, leaving 14 bases between. CDR3 nucleotide sequence: TGTGCCAGCAGCCAACAGGGAAACTTTCGGAACACTGAAGCTTTCTTT. Its protein product is CASSQQGNFRNTEAFF.

The sample holds a few counts of this clone. The gene calls are TRBV5-1 and TRBJ2-1, with TRBD1 as a possible D gene (7 bases). The length of the CDR3 is 15 residues. Per germline, CDR1 SGHRS and CDR2 YFSETQ. With 2 bases removed from V and 4 bases from J, the gap between germline ends came to 13 bases. DNA of the CDR3: TGCGCCAGCAGCTTACTCAGGGGGACTTACAATGAGCAGTTCTTC. Translation: CASSLLRGTYNEQFF.

The rearrangement uses TRBV5-1 and TRBJ2-1; TRBD2 matches 7 bases. CDR1 is SGHRS, CDR2 YFSETQ, per germline. The CDR3 contains 12 residues. After removal of 3 bases from V and 7 bases from J, the junction contained 1 base not matched to a gene. CDR3 nucleotide sequence: TGCGCCAGCAGCTCAGCGGGGAATGAGCAGTTCTTC. Protein product: CASSSAGNEQFF.

This clone occurred a few times. The rearrangement uses TRBV7-2 and TRBJ1-1; D not resolved. Trimming pared 2 bases from V and 1 base from J, leaving 11 bases between. This CDR3 has 15 residues. Germline CDR1 SGHTA, CDR2 FQGNSA. The CDR3 DNA follows: TGTGCCAGCAGCTTACATACAGCGGGGAACACTGAAGCTTTCTTT. It is translated as CASSLHTAGNTEAFF.

This rearrangement joins TRBV6-6 to TRBJ1-5; 11 bases map to TRBD1. The junction had 10 bases not matched to a gene; V was cut back by 5 bases and J by 1 base. The CDR3 sequence is 18 residues long. CDR1 and CDR2 from the germline V gene are MNHNY and SVGAGI (reference sequence). CDR3 protein: CASSRPGQGVWSNQPQHF. The CDR3 region has the DNA TGTGCCAGCAGTCGTCCGGGACAGGGGGTGTGGAGCAATCAGCCCCAGCATTTT.

The chain carries TRBV2 and TRBJ1-2, with D uncertain. The CDR3 loop spans 14 amino acids. The ends were cut back, 2 bases at V and 8 bases at J, with 15 bases in the middle. Germline values: CDR1 SNHLY, CDR2 FYNNEI. The CDR3 sequence: CASSESGRLGGYTF. The CDR3 DNA is TGTGCCAGCAGTGAAAGCGGCAGGCTCGGAGGCTACACCTTC. The full variable domain, its missing parts supplied by reference TRBV2 and TRBJ1-2, is EPEVTQTPSHQVTQMGQEVILRCVPISNHLYFYWYRQILGQKVEFLVSFYNNEISEKSEIFDDQFSVERPDGSNFTLKIRSTKLEDSAMYFCASSESGRLGGYTFGSGTRLTVV.

The chain employs TRBV10-2 and TRBJ1-5; D gene uncertain. The V end was cut by 5 bases, the J end by 5 bases, with 7 bases between. CDR1 and CDR2 (germline): WSHSY, SAAADI. The CDR3 runs 12 residues. CDR3 region: CASSPSHQPQHF. The CDR3 region has the DNA TGCGCCAGCAGTCCCTCTCATCAGCCCCAGCATTTT.

This clone was counted between two and nine times. This sequence joins TRBV19 and TRBJ1-2; no clear D gene. Germline V gene lookup returns CDR1 LNHDA and CDR2 SQIVND (reference sequence). The CDR3 covers 14 residues. The V gene lost 3 bases and the J gene lost 7 bases, with 15 bases spanning the gap. CDR3 loop: CASSIAVTTLGYTF. CDR3 DNA: TGTGCCAGTAGTATTGCGGTCACGACGCTTGGCTACACCTTC.

CDR3 sequence (DNA): TGTGCCATCAGTGCGGATTGGCGGGAGTCTGAGCAGTTCTTC. The encoded protein is CAISADWRESEQFF. This chain joins TRBV10-3 and TRBJ2-1, with 7 bases matching TRBD2. V shed 4 bases and J 9 bases; nucleotides not matched to a gene: 9. The CDR3 has 14 residues. The germline CDR1 and CDR2 sequences are ENHRY and SYGVKD.

The rearrangement links TRBV6-5 to TRBJ1-6, with D hard to call. The CDR3 is 16 amino acids. Germline CDR1 reads MNHEY; CDR2 reads SVGAGI. V dropped 0 bases and J dropped 9 bases, with 15 bases sitting between them. CDR3: CASSYSLGRPTSPLHF. The CDR3, as DNA: TGTGCCAGCAGTTACTCCCTTGGCAGGCCGACTTCACCCCTCCACTTT.

The chain couples TRBV28 to TRBJ1-5; 9 nucleotides align to TRBD1. Per the germline V gene, CDR1 is MDHEN and CDR2 is SYDVKM. The V and J ends lost 6 bases and 3 bases, in that order; junction bases with no gene match: 6. CDR3 length equals 15 residues. The CDR3 coding sequence is TGTGCCAGCAGACTGGGACAGGGTCACAATCAGCCCCAGCATTTT. Translating it yields CASRLGQGHNQPQHF.

The chain is built from TRBV24-1 and TRBJ1-2; TRBD1 might be the D (5 bases). CDR1 is KGHDR and CDR2 is SFDVKD in the germline V gene. The CDR3 is made up of 16 amino acids. Trimming took off 6 bases at V and 5 bases at J, with 21 bases between the two ends. The CDR3 nucleotides read TGTGCCACCAGTTCGTATAGGGGCTCTTTTGGGTATGGCTACACCTTC. It yields the protein CATSSYRGSFGYGYTF.

This clone appeared once. The J gene is TRBJ1-5, the V gene TRBV19, with TRBD1 as a possible D gene (6 bases). The CDR3 runs 15 residues. The V end was cut by 6 bases, the J end by 0 bases, with 12 bases between. Germline V gives CDR1 LNHDA, CDR2 SQIVND (reference sequence). DNA for the CDR3: TGTGCCAGTAGAAGCGACAGGACTAGCAATCAGCCCCAGCATTTT. Amino acid sequence: CASRSDRTSNQPQHF. The full variable domain, with the rest looked up from reference TRBV19 and TRBJ1-5, is DGGITQSPKYLFRKEGQNVTLSCEQNLNHDAMYWYRQDPGQGLRLIYYSQIVNDFQKGDIAEGYSVSREKKESFPLTVTSAQKNPTAFYLCASRSDRTSNQPQHFGDGTRLSIL.

This clone was detected once. V gene TRBV6-2 or TRBV6-3 combines with J gene TRBJ2-2; D is possibly TRBD2 (6 bases). V was trimmed by 3 bases and J by 5 bases, leaving 13 bases between them. Germline lookup yields CDR1 MNHEY and CDR2 SVGEGT. This CDR3 is built from 15 residues. CDR3 sequence (DNA): TGTGCCAGCAGTTATGGAGGGTTGGGAACCGGGGAGCTGTTTTTT. It yields the protein CASSYGGLGTGELFF.

J is TRBJ1-1 and V is TRBV7-9; D is undetermined. Between the trimmed V and J ends, which lost 3 bases and 7 bases, there was a span of 12 bases. Germline V gives CDR1 SEHNR, CDR2 FQNEAQ (reference sequence). The CDR3 consists of 13 residues. The CDR3 is CASSFGGWSEAFF. For the CDR3, the DNA is TGTGCCAGCAGCTTTGGAGGGTGGAGTGAAGCTTTCTTT.

The V call is TRBV11-2, the J call TRBJ1-6, with D possibly matching TRBD1 (6 bases). The CDR3 extends over 19 amino acids. Germline-derived CDR1 and CDR2 are SGHAT and FQNNGV. V was shortened by 3 bases and J by 4 bases, with 22 bases between the two germline ends. The CDR3 reads CASSFQTTEQGPYNSPLHF. The CDR3 DNA follows: TGTGCCAGCAGCTTTCAAACAACCGAACAGGGTCCATATAATTCACCCCTCCACTTT.

This clone was picked up a small number of times. The chain couples TRBV19 to TRBJ2-1, with D possibly TRBD2 on 6 matching bases. The CDR3 is 14 residues long. V was clipped by 3 bases and J by 10 bases, with 16 bases between them. In germline, CDR1 is LNHDA, CDR2 SQIVND (reference sequence). CDR3 amino acids: CASSIGGRSREQFF. CDR3 DNA sequence: TGTGCCAGTAGTATTGGGGGGAGAAGCCGCGAGCAGTTCTTC.

The rearrangement joins TRBV30 to TRBJ1-1; no firm D call. The CDR3 is made up of 14 amino acids. Trimming shortened V by 4 bases and J by 0 bases, and 12 bases separated the two germline ends. Germline V CDR1 and CDR2: GTSNPN, SVGIG (reference sequence). CDR3 region: CAWNRRIMNTEAFF. The CDR3 DNA follows: TGTGCCTGGAACCGCAGGATCATGAACACTGAAGCTTTCTTT. Filled out from reference TRBV30 and TRBJ1-1, the complete variable domain reads SQTIHQWPATLVQPVGSPLSLECTVEGTSNPNLYWYRQAAGRGLQLLFYSVGIGQISSEVPQNLSASRPQDRQFILSSKKLLLSDSGFYLCAWNRRIMNTEAFFGQGTRLTVV.

The chain employs TRBV29-1 and TRBJ2-2; TRBD1 matches at 7 bases. The CDR3 totals 14 residues. Germline V gives CDR1 SQVTM, CDR2 ANQGSEA. The trim removed 7 bases at V and 2 bases at J, leaving 7 bases unmatched. The CDR3 region is CSGLTGPNTGELFF. CDR3 nucleotide sequence: TGCAGCGGCCTGACAGGGCCCAACACCGGGGAGCTGTTTTTT.

The chain carries TRBV29-1 and TRBJ2-7, with D hard to call. This CDR3 spans 11 amino acids. V lost 7 bases and J lost 2, with 9 bases in between. The germline V gene encodes CDR1 SQVTM and CDR2 ANQGSEA. The CDR3 nucleotides read TGCAGCGAAGGCGGAGCCTACGAGCAGTACGTC. Its protein is CSEGGAYEQYV.

This clone has more than one count but fewer than ten. This chain uses TRBV11-2 with TRBJ1-1; 7 bases are a match to TRBD1. The CDR3 contains 15 residues. CDR1 SGHAT and CDR2 FQNNGV come from the germline V gene. Germline trimming cut 3 bases from V and 0 bases from J; bases unmatched to any gene: 4. In DNA, the CDR3 is TGTGCCAGCAGCTTGACAGGGCTAATGAACACTGAAGCTTTCTTT. This translates into CASSLTGLMNTEAFF.

This sequence joins TRBV7-3 and TRBJ2-1; tentatively, D is TRBD1 (6 bases). Germline CDR1 and CDR2: SGHTA and FQGTGA. The CDR3 extends over 13 amino acids. V lost 5 bases and J 5 bases, leaving 10 bases between the germline ends. CDR3 sequence reads: CASSIGTNNEQFF. The CDR3 DNA is TGTGCCAGCAGCATCGGGACAAACAATGAGCAGTTCTTC.

The rearrangement links TRBV14 to TRBJ1-6; D gene unclear. V was shortened by 3 bases and J by 8 bases, with 5 bases between the two germline ends. This CDR3 has 12 amino acids. Germline values: CDR1 SGHDN, CDR2 FVKESK. CDR3 sequence reads: CASSHRDSPLHF. The CDR3, as DNA: TGTGCCAGCAGCCACCGGGATTCACCCCTCCACTTT.

The chain links TRBV29-1 to TRBJ1-1; 7 bases line up with TRBD1. Germline lookup yields CDR1 SQVTM and CDR2 ANQGSEA. The CDR3 consists of 15 residues. Trimming took 0 bases from V and 0 from J; bases not matched to a gene: 4. The CDR3 DNA reads TGCAGCGTTGAAGAGACAGGGCTTATGAACACTGAAGCTTTCTTT. Residues: CSVEETGLMNTEAFF.